This T cell receptor beta chain was sequenced during a study of blood T cell repertoires in COVID-19. People in the exposed group encountered a COVID-19 case within 2 weeks before entering the study. As processed by the authors: Reference gene primers were amplified, and this amplification served to estimate nucleated cell counts. Only in-frame clones appear in the TCRdb table, and some are missing; sequencing was by immunoSEQ multiplex PCR. V and J calls plus clone size are reproduced from that table; the DNA served to infer D and trimming. The sample contains about 370,000 clones, about 89% of which appear only once. Germline V gene lookup returns CDR1 KGHDR and CDR2 SFDVKD. The CDR3 is 14 residues long. V lost 3 bases and J 5 bases, leaving 12 bases between the germline ends.

Sequencing was done on a sample of PBMCs or T cells enriched from blood (not recorded which). The receptor was derived from a woman between 40 and 55 years old who had been exposed to COVID-19. The V and J genes are TRBV24-1 and TRBJ1-2, with D hard to call. The CDR3 loop is CATSDPRGLYGYTF. The CDR3 nucleotides read TGTGCCACCAGTGATCCTCGAGGCCTGTATGGCTACACCTTC.